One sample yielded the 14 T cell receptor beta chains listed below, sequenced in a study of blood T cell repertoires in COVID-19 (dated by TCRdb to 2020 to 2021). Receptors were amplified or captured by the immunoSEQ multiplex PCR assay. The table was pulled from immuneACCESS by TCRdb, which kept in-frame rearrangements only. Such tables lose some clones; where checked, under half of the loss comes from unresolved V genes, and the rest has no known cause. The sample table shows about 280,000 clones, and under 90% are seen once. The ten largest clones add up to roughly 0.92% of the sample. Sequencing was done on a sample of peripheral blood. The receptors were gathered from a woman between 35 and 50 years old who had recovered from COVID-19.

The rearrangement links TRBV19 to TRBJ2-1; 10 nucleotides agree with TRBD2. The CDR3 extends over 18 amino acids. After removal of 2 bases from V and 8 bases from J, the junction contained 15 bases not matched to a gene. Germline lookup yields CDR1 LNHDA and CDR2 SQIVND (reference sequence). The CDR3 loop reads CASSIPPLAGVGAYEQFF. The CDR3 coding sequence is TGTGCCAGTAGTATACCCCCCCTAGCGGGAGTGGGTGCGTATGAGCAGTTCTTC.

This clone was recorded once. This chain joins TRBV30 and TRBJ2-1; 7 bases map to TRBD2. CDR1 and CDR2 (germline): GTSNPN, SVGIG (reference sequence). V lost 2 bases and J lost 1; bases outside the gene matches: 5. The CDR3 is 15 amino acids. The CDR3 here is CAWSPGLLSYNEQFF. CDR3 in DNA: TGTGCCTGGAGTCCGGGACTACTTTCCTACAATGAGCAGTTCTTC.

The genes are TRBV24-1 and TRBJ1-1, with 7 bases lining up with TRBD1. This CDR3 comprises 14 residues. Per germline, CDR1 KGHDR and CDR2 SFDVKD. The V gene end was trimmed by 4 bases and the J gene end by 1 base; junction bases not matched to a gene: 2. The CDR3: CATSETGTNTEAFF. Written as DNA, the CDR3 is TGTGCCACCAGTGAGACAGGGACGAACACTGAAGCTTTCTTT.

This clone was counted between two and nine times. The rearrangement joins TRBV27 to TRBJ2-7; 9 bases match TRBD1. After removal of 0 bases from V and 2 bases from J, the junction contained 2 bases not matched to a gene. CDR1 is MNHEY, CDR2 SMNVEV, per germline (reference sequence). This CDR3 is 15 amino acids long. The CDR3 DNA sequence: TGTGCCAGCAGTTTATCGGACAGGGGAGCCTACGAGCAGTACTTC. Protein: CASSLSDRGAYEQYF.

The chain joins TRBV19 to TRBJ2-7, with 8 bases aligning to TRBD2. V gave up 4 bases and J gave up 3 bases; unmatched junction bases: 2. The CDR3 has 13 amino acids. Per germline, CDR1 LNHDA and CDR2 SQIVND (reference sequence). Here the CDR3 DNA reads TGTGCCAGTAGTAAAGCGGGAGTCTACGAGCAGTACTTC. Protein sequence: CASSKAGVYEQYF.

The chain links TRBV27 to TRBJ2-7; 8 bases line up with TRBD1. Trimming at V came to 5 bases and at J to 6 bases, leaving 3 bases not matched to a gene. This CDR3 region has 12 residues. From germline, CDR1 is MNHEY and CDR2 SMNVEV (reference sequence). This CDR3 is CASSRQGFEQYF. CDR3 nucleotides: TGTGCCAGCAGTAGACAGGGGTTCGAGCAGTACTTC.

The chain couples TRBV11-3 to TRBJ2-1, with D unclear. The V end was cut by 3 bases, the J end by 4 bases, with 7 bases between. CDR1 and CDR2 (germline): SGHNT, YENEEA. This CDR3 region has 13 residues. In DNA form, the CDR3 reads TGTGCCAGCAGCTTCCGGGTTTACAATGAGCAGTTCTTC. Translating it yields CASSFRVYNEQFF.

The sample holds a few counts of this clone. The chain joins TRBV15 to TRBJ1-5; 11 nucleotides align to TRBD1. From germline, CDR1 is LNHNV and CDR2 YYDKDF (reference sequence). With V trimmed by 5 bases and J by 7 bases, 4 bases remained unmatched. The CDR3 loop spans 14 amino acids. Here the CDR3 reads CATSGQGAGQPQHF. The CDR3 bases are TGTGCCACCAGCGGACAGGGGGCTGGACAGCCCCAGCATTTT.

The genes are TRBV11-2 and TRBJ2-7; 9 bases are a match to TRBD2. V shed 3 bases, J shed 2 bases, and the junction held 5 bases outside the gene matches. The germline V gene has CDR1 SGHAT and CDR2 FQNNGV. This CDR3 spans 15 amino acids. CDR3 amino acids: CASSFRTSVPYEQYF. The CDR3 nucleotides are TGTGCCAGCAGCTTTCGGACTAGCGTTCCCTACGAGCAGTACTTC.

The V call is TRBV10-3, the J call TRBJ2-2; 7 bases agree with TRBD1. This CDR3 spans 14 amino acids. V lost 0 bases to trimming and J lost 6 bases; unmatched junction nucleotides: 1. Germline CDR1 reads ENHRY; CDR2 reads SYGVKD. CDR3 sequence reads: CAISESTGPGELFF. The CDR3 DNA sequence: TGTGCCATCAGTGAGTCGACAGGGCCCGGGGAGCTGTTTTTT.

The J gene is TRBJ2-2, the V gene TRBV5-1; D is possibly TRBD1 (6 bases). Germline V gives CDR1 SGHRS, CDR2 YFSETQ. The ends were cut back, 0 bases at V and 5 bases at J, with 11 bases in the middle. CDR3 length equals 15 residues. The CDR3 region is CASSLGQVVTGELFF. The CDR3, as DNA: TGCGCCAGCAGCTTGGGACAGGTTGTAACCGGGGAGCTGTTTTTT. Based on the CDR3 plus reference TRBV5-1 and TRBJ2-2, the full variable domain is KAGVTQTPRYLIKTRGQQVTLSCSPISGHRSVSWYQQTPGQGLQFLFEYFSETQRNKGNFPGRFSGRQFSNSRSEMNVSTLELGDSALYLCASSLGQVVTGELFFGEGSRLTVL.

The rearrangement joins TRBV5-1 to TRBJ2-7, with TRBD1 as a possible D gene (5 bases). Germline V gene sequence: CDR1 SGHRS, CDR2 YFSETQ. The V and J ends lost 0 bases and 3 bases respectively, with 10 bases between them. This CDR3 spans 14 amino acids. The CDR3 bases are TGCGCCAGCAGCTTGGGACAGCTAAACTACGAGCAGTACTTC. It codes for CASSLGQLNYEQYF.

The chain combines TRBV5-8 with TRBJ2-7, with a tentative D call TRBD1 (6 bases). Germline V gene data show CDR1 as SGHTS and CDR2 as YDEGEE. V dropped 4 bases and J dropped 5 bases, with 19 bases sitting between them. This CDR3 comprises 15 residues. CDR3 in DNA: TGTGCCAGCAGCCCGGTTGTGTTGGACAGCCACGAGCAGTACTTC. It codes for CASSPVVLDSHEQYF.

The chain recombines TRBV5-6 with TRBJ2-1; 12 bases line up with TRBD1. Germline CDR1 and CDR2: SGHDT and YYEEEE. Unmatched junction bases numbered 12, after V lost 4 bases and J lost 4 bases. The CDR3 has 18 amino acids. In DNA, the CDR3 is TGTGCCAGCAGCCCCTCCTTGGGGACAGGGGGCAAGTACAATGAGCAGTTCTTC. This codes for CASSPSLGTGGKYNEQFF.